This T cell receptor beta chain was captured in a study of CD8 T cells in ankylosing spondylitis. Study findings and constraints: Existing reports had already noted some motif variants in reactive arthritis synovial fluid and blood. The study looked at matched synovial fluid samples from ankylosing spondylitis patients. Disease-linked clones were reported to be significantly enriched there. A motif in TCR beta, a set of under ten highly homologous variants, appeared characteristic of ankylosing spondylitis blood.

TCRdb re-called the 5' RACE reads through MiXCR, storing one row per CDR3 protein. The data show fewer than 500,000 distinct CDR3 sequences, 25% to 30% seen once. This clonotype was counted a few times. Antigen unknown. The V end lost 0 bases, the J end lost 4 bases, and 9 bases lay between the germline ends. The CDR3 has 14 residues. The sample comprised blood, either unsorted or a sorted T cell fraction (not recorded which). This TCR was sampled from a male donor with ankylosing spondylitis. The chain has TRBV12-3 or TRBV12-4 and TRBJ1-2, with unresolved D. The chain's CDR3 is CASSLAGSAYGYTF. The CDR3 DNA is TGTGCCAGCAGTTTAGCGGGCAGCGCCTATGGCTACACCTTC.